These T cell receptor beta chains were read from a single sample in a study of blood T cell repertoires in COVID-19. The table came from immunoSEQ multiplex PCR; TCRdb's copy has only in-frame clones and leaves some out. The sample consists of about 160,000 clones, approximately 90% of them appearing once. The specimen sequenced was peripheral blood. These receptors all come from a man aged 18 to 30 with acute or convalescent COVID-19. The CDR3 runs from the conserved cysteine through the conserved F or W. D genes are given only for firm matches. Only part of the rows carry a size: once, few, many, or a class if the clone is expanded.

>-|TRBJ1-2|-|TRBV27
CASSLGQGFYGYTF
TGTGCCAGCAGTTTAGGGCAGGGGTTCTATGGCTACACCTTC
>-|TRBJ1-6|once|TRBV9
CASSALGAYNSPLHF
TGTGCCAGCAGCGCCTTGGGGGCGTATAATTCACCCCTCCACTTT
>-|TRBJ2-3|-|TRBV6-6
CASSRLRQISTDTQYF
TGTGCCAGCAGTCGACTAAGACAGATTAGCACAGATACGCAGTATTTT
>-|TRBJ2-7|-|TRBV11-2
CASSLENGPAYEQYF
TGTGCCAGCAGCTTAGAAAATGGCCCCGCCTACGAGCAGTACTTC
>TRBD2|TRBJ2-5|-|TRBV5-1
CASSLGGTSGKETQYF
TGCGCCAGCAGCTTGGGGGGGACTAGCGGTAAAGAGACCCAGTACTTC
>TRBD1|TRBJ2-7|-|TRBV19
CASSDRVLSYEQYF
TGTGCCAGTAGCGACAGGGTACTCTCCTACGAGCAGTACTTC
>TRBD1|TRBJ2-1|-|TRBV29-1
CSAQGAGEQFF
TGCAGCGCCCAGGGGGCGGGTGAGCAGTTCTTC
>-|TRBJ2-7|-|TRBV7-9
CASSSGRDTYEQYF
TGTGCCAGCAGCTCTGGGCGGGATACCTACGAGCAGTACTTC
>-|TRBJ1-1|-|TRBV14
CASSQSTGNTEAFF
TGTGCCAGCAGCCAGTCGACAGGGAACACTGAAGCTTTCTTT
>-|TRBJ2-7|-|TRBV11-3
CASSFWGGREQYF
TGTGCCAGCAGCTTTTGGGGGGGGCGGGAGCAGTACTTC
>TRBD1|TRBJ2-5|-|TRBV7-9
CASSSSGQGETQYF
TGTGCCAGCAGCTCTTCGGGACAGGGAGAGACCCAGTACTTC
>-|TRBJ2-1|-|TRBV6-6
CASSDRGSSYNEQFF
TGTGCCAGCAGTGATAGGGGGAGCTCCTACAATGAGCAGTTCTTC
>TRBD1|TRBJ1-1|-|TRBV4-1
CASSPRDSLMNTEAFF
TGCGCCAGCAGCCCCCGGGACAGTCTAATGAACACTGAAGCTTTCTTT
>TRBD1|TRBJ1-1|-|TRBV27
CASKRGQGGGTEAFF
TGTGCCAGCAAAAGGGGACAGGGTGGGGGCACTGAAGCTTTCTTT
>-|TRBJ2-1|few|TRBV13
CASSELGENEQFF
TGTGCCAGCAGCGAGCTAGGGGAAAATGAGCAGTTCTTC
>TRBD2|TRBJ2-7|-|TRBV29-1
CSVEVAGGRYEQYF
TGCAGCGTTGAGGTAGCGGGAGGCAGGTACGAGCAGTACTTC
>TRBD2|TRBJ2-5|-|TRBV5-1
CASSLGLAGDPMETQYF
TGCGCCAGCAGCTTGGGACTAGCGGGGGACCCGATGGAGACCCAGTACTTC
>TRBD1|TRBJ1-1|-|TRBV5-5
CASSTGQAGEAFF
TGTGCCAGCAGCACCGGACAGGCGGGTGAAGCTTTCTTT
>-|TRBJ1-2|once|TRBV7-9
CASSFQGLANYGYTF
TGTGCCAGCAGCTTTCAGGGGCTAGCTAACTATGGCTACACCTTC
>-|TRBJ2-4|-|TRBV6-5
CASREGPIQYF
TGTGCCAGCAGAGAGGGCCCCATTCAGTACTTC
>TRBD2|TRBJ2-5|-|TRBV6-5
CASSPGLAGKETQYF
TGTGCCAGCAGTCCCGGACTAGCGGGGAAAGAGACCCAGTACTTC
>-|TRBJ1-2|-|TRBV5-1
CASSLVGGTDTHGYTF
TGCGCCAGCAGCTTGGTGGGGGGGACGGACACCCATGGCTACACCTTC
>TRBD1|TRBJ2-7|-|TRBV6-1
CASSEKGTGVYEQYF
TGTGCCAGCAGTGAAAAAGGGACAGGGGTTTACGAGCAGTACTTC
>TRBD2|TRBJ2-7|-|TRBV7-2
CASSLWGTSGAPKYF
TGTGCCAGCAGCTTATGGGGGACTAGCGGGGCCCCCAAGTACTTC
>TRBD1|TRBJ1-1|-|TRBV19
CASRGTGMNTEAFF
TGTGCCAGTAGGGGGACAGGAATGAACACTGAAGCTTTCTTT
>-|TRBJ1-2|-|TRBV2
CASRPAYGYTF
TGTGCCAGCAGGCCAGCGTATGGCTACACCTTC
>TRBD2|TRBJ2-1|-|TRBV24-1
CATSDGGLVNEQFF
TGTGCCACCAGTGATGGCGGACTAGTCAATGAGCAGTTCTTC
>-|TRBJ1-4|-|TRBV5-1
CASSRLGGAVEKLFF
TGCGCCAGCAGCCGCTTAGGGGGAGCAGTTGAAAAACTGTTTTTT
>TRBD2|TRBJ2-2|-|TRBV30
CAWTGTSGRAFPGELFF
TGTGCCTGGACCGGGACTAGCGGGAGGGCCTTCCCCGGGGAGCTGTTTTTT
>-|TRBJ2-4|-|TRBV9
CASSVGLDSNIQYF
TGTGCCAGCAGCGTAGGATTGGACAGCAACATTCAGTACTTC
>-|TRBJ1-4|-|TRBV5-1
CASSPIQGQVGEKLFF
TGCGCCAGCAGCCCCATACAGGGCCAAGTGGGTGAAAAACTGTTTTTT
>-|TRBJ1-2|-|TRBV6-5
CASRLTEDYGYTF
TGTGCCAGCAGATTGACAGAAGACTATGGCTACACCTTC
>-|TRBJ1-1|-|TRBV6-1
CASSERTDYTEAFF
TGTGCCAGCAGTGAAAGGACAGATTACACTGAAGCTTTCTTT
>-|TRBJ2-1|few|TRBV5-1
CASSMDGYNEQFF
TGCGCCAGCAGCATGGACGGCTACAATGAGCAGTTCTTC
>-|TRBJ2-2|-|TRBV30
CAWSRNTGELFF
TGTGCCTGGAGCAGGAACACCGGGGAGCTGTTTTTT
>-|TRBJ2-2|-|TRBV19
CASSILLGQGPNTGELFF
TGTGCCAGTAGTATTCTATTGGGTCAGGGCCCTAACACCGGGGAGCTGTTTTTT
>-|TRBJ1-2|few|TRBV6-4
CASSPAPQAASLYGYTF
TGTGCCAGCAGTCCCGCCCCACAGGCGGCTAGTCTTTATGGCTACACCTTC
>TRBD1|TRBJ2-3|-|TRBV6-6
CASSYPQGAGTDTQYF
TGTGCCAGCAGTTACCCCCAGGGGGCAGGCACAGATACGCAGTATTTT
>-|TRBJ1-1|-|TRBV6-5
CASSYGGDGPEAFF
TGTGCCAGCAGTTACGGGGGGGATGGCCCTGAAGCTTTCTTT
>-|TRBJ1-6|few|TRBV27
CASSLAGVYNSPLHF
TGTGCCAGCAGTTTAGCAGGGGTCTATAATTCACCCCTCCACTTT
>TRBD1|TRBJ2-5|-|TRBV5-1
CASSLVGTAQETQYF
TGCGCCAGCAGCTTGGTGGGGACAGCCCAAGAGACCCAGTACTTC
>TRBD1|TRBJ1-4|once|TRBV10-3
CAIKGTGGNEKLFF
TGTGCCATCAAGGGGACAGGGGGTAATGAAAAACTGTTTTTT
>TRBD1|TRBJ1-2|-|TRBV30
CAWSSGGTGQTVRGYTF
TGTGCCTGGAGTTCGGGAGGGACAGGGCAGACCGTGCGGGGCTACACCTTC
>TRBD1|TRBJ2-6|-|TRBV19
CASSTQDRAPGSGANVLTF
TGTGCCAGTAGTACCCAAGACAGGGCCCCTGGCTCTGGGGCCAACGTCCTGACTTTC
>TRBD2|TRBJ2-1|-|TRBV5-6
CASSASGGLYNEQFF
TGTGCCAGCAGCGCTAGCGGGGGGTTATACAATGAGCAGTTCTTC
>-|TRBJ2-5|-|TRBV29-1
CSASNTGLEETQYF
TGCAGCGCCTCTAATACGGGGTTGGAAGAGACCCAGTACTTC
>-|TRBJ1-1|-|TRBV12-5
CASGTGNTEAFF
TGTGCTAGTGGAACAGGGAACACTGAAGCTTTCTTT
>TRBD1|TRBJ1-5|-|TRBV27
CASSFDRGRLPQHF
TGTGCCAGCAGTTTCGACAGGGGGCGACTGCCCCAGCATTTT
>-|TRBJ1-1|-|TRBV6-6
CASSPGGMNTEAFF
TGTGCCAGCAGCCCCGGGGGAATGAACACTGAAGCTTTCTTT
>-|TRBJ1-1|-|TRBV5-1
CASRRDAGGGTEAFF
TGCGCCAGCCGGAGGGACGCCGGTGGCGGCACTGAAGCTTTCTTT